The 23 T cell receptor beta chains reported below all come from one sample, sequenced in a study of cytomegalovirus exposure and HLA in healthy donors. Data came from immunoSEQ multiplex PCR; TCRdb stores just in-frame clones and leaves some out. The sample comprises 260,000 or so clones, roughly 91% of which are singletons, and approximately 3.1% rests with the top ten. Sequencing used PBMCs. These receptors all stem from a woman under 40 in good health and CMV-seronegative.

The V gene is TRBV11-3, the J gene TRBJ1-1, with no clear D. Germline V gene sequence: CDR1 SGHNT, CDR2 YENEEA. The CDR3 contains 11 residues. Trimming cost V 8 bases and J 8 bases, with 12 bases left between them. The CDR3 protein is CASSGLGEAFF. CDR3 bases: TGTGCCAGCTCGGGATTGGGCGAAGCTTTCTTT.

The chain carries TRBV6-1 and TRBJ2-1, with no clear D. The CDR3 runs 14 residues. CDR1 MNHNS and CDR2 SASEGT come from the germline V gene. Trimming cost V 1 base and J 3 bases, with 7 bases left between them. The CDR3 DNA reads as TGTGCCAGCAGTGAAGTGCGGAGCTACAATGAGCAGTTCTTC. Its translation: CASSEVRSYNEQFF.

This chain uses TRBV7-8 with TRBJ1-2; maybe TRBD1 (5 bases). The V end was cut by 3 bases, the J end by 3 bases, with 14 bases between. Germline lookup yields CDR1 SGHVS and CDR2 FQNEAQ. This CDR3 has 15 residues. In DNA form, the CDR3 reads TGTGCCAGCAGCTTTTTCTGGGGGGAGGACTATGGCTACACCTTC. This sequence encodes CASSFFWGEDYGYTF.

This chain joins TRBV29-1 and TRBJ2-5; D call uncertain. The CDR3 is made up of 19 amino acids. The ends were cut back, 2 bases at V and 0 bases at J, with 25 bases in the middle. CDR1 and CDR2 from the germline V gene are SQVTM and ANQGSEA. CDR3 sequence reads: CSVESMRTPTKLYQETQYF. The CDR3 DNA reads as TGCAGCGTTGAATCAATGAGGACCCCTACTAAATTGTACCAAGAGACCCAGTACTTC.

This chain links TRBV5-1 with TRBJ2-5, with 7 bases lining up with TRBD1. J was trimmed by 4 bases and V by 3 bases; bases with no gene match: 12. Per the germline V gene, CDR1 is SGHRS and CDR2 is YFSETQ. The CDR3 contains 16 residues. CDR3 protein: CASSWPTGAAAETQYF. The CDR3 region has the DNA TGCGCCAGCAGCTGGCCTACAGGGGCAGCTGCAGAGACCCAGTACTTC.

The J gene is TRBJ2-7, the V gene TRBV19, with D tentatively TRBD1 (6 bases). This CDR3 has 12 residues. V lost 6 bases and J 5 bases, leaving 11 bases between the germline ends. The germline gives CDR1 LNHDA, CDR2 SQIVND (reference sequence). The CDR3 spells CASSPTGNEQYF. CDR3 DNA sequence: TGTGCCAGTAGCCCTACAGGGAACGAGCAGTACTTC.

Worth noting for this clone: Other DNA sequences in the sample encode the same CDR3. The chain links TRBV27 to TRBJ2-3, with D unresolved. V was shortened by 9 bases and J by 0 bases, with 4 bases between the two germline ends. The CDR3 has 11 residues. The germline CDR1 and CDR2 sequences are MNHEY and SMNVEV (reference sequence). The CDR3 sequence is CASGSTDTQYF. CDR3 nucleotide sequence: TGTGCCAGTGGAAGCACAGATACGCAGTATTTT.

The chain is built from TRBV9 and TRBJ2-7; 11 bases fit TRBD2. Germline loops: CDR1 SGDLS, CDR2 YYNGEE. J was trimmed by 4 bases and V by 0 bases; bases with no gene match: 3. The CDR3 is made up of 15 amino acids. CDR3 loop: CASSVALAGAYEQYF. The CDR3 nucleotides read TGTGCCAGCAGCGTAGCACTAGCGGGAGCATACGAGCAGTACTTC.

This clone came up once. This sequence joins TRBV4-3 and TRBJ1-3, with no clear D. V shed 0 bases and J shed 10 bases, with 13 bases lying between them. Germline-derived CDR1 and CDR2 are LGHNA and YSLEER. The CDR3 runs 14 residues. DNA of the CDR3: TGCGCCAGCAGCCAAGATCTTGGCGACGGAACCATATATTTT. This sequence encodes CASSQDLGDGTIYF.

The CDR3 loop is CASSADWDSGNTIYF. The CDR3 DNA reads as TGTGCCAGCAGCGCGGACTGGGACTCTGGAAACACCATATATTTT. This chain uses TRBV7-2 with TRBJ1-3; D remains unclear. Germline values: CDR1 SGHTA, CDR2 FQGNSA. This CDR3 is built from 15 residues. The V end lost 5 bases, the J end lost 0 bases, and 11 bases lay between the germline ends.

The CDR3 DNA reads as TGTGCCAGCAGCTTAGATGTCAGGGGGGCCTACGAGCAGTACTTC. Its translation is CASSLDVRGAYEQYF. The rearrangement links TRBV7-2 to TRBJ2-7, with D perhaps matching TRBD1 (7 bases). In germline, CDR1 is SGHTA, CDR2 FQGNSA. V gave up 1 base and J gave up 2 bases, with 12 bases separating them. The CDR3 extends over 15 amino acids.

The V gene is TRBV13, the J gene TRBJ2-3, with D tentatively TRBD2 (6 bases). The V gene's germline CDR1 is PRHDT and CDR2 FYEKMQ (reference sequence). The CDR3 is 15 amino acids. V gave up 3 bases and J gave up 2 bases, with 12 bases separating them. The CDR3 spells CASSLSGSYTDTQYF. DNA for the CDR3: TGTGCCAGCAGCTTGAGCGGGTCCTACACAGATACGCAGTATTTT. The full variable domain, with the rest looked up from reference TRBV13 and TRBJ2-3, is AAGVIQSPRHLIKEKRETATLKCYPIPRHDTVYWYQQGPGQDPQFLISFYEKMQSDKGSIPDRFSAQQFSDYHSELNMSSLELGDSALYFCASSLSGSYTDTQYFGPGTRLTVL.

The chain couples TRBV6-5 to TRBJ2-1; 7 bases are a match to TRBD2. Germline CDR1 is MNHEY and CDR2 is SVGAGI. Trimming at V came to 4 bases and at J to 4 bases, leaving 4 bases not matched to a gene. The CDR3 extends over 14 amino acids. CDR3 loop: CASSLAGAYNEQFF. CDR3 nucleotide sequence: TGTGCCAGCAGTTTGGCGGGAGCTTACAATGAGCAGTTCTTC.

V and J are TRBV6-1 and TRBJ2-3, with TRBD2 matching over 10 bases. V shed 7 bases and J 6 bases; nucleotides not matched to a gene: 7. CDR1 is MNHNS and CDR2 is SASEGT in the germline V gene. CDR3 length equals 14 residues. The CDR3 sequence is CASTLAGPRDTQYF. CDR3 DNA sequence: TGTGCCAGCACACTAGCGGGGCCGCGGGATACGCAGTATTTT.

CDR3 in amino acids: CASRRETSGWTPDTQYF. The CDR3 DNA reads TGCGCCAGCAGGAGGGAGACTAGCGGGTGGACCCCAGATACGCAGTATTTT. The chain combines TRBV5-1 with TRBJ2-3; TRBD2 agrees at 10 bases. Germline CDR1 and CDR2: SGHRS and YFSETQ. V lost 5 bases and J lost 4; bases outside the gene matches: 13. The CDR3 has 17 residues.

In nucleotides, the CDR3 is TGTGCCAGCAGTTCGGACACTAACACCGGGGAGCTGTTTTTT. Protein product: CASSSDTNTGELFF. The chain employs TRBV2 and TRBJ2-2; a possible D gene is TRBD1 (5 bases). This CDR3 has 14 residues. CDR1 SNHLY and CDR2 FYNNEI come from the germline V gene. V lost 5 bases and J lost 2, with 9 bases in between. The full variable domain, with the rest looked up from reference TRBV2 and TRBJ2-2, is EPEVTQTPSHQVTQMGQEVILRCVPISNHLYFYWYRQILGQKVEFLVSFYNNEISEKSEIFDDQFSVERPDGSNFTLKIRSTKLEDSAMYFCASSSDTNTGELFFGEGSRLTVL.

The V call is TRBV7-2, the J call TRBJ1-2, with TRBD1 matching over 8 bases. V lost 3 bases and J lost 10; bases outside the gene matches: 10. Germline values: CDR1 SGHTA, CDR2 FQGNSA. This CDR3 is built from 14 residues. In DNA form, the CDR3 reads TGTGCCAGCAGCTTTTTCCCATCGGACAGGGCCTACACCTTC. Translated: CASSFFPSDRAYTF.

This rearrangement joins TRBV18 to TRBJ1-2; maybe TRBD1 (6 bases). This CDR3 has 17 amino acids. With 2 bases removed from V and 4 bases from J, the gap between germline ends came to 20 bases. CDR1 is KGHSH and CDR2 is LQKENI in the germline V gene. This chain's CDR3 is CASSPIDRLTSGYGYTF. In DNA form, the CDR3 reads TGTGCCAGCTCACCAATCGACAGGCTAACCTCGGGCTATGGCTACACCTTC.

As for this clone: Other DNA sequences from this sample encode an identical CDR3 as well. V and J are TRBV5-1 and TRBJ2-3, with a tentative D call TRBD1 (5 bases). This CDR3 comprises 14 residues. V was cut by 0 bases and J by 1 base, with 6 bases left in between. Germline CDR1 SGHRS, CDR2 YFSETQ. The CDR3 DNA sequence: TGCGCCAGCAGCTTGGTACAGGGCACAGATACGCAGTATTTT. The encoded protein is CASSLVQGTDTQYF. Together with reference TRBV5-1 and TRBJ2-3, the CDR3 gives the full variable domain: KAGVTQTPRYLIKTRGQQVTLSCSPISGHRSVSWYQQTPGQGLQFLFEYFSETQRNKGNFPGRFSGRQFSNSRSEMNVSTLELGDSALYLCASSLVQGTDTQYFGPGTRLTVL.

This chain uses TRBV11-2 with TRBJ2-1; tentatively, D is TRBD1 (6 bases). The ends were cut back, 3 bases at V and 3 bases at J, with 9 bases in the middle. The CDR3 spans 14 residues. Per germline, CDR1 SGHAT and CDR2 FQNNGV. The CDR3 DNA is TGTGCCAGCAGCTTTGAGGGGGACTACAATGAGCAGTTCTTC. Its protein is CASSFEGDYNEQFF.

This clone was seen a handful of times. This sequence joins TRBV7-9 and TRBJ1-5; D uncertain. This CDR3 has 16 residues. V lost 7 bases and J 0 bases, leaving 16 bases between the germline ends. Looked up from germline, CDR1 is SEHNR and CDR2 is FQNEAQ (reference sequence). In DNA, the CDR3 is TGTGCCAGCAACAAATCCACGTGGAGTAGCAATCAGCCCCAGCATTTT. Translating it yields CASNKSTWSSNQPQHF.

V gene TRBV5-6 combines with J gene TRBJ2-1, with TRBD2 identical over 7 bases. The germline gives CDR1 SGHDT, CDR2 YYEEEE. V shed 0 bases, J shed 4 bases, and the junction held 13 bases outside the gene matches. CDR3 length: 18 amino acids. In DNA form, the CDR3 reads TGTGCCAGCAGCTTGGCGGGCGGGAGTCTCGATTTATACAATGAGCAGTTCTTC. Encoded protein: CASSLAGGSLDLYNEQFF.

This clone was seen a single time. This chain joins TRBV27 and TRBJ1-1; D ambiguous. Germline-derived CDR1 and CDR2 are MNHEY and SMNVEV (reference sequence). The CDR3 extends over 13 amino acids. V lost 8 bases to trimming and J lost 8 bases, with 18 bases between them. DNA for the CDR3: TGTGCCAGCGGAGGTTTAAGACACCCCGAAGCTTTCTTT. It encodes CASGGLRHPEAFF.